This entry features one T cell receptor beta chain sequence. CDR1 and CDR2 (germline): DFQATT, SNEGSKA (reference sequence). The CDR3 is 14 residues long. A J-beta primer mix and a sample-barcoded 5' primer were used in a second PCR of about 7 to 12 cycles. MiXCR was run by TCRdb on the 5' RACE reads, yielding one entry per CDR3 protein. Of 1.5 million to 2 million distinct CDR3 sequences listed, around 50% were seen once; the top ten hold around 2.1%. This record belongs to a study of blood T cells in healthy people across ages. This chain uses TRBV20-1 with TRBJ2-4, with D possibly being TRBD2 (6 bases). TRBJ2-7 explains the end of the DNA better; the J call may be wrong. The specimen sequenced was blood. The sequence was obtained from a woman in her thirties or forties in good health. The CDR3 protein is CSARETRGLYEQYF. The CDR3 DNA is TGCAGTGCTAGAGAAACACGGGGACTCTACGAGCAGTACTTC.